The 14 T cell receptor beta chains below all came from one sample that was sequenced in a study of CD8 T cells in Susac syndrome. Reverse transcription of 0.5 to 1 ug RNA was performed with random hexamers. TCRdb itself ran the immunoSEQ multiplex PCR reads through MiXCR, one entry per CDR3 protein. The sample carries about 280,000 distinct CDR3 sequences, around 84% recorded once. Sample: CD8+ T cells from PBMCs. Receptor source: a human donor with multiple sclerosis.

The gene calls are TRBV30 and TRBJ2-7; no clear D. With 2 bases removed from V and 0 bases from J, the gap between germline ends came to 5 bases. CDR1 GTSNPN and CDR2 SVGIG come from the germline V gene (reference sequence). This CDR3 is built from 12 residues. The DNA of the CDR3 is TGTGCCTGGAGTCCCTACTCCTACGAGCAGTACTTC. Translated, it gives CAWSPYSYEQYF.

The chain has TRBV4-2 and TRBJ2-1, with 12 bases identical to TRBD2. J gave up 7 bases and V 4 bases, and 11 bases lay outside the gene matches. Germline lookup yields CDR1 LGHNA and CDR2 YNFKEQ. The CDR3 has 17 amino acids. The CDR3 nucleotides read TGTGCCAGCAGCCCGAACCTAGCGGGAGGGCTAGCGAATGAGCAGTTCTTC. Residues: CASSPNLAGGLANEQFF.

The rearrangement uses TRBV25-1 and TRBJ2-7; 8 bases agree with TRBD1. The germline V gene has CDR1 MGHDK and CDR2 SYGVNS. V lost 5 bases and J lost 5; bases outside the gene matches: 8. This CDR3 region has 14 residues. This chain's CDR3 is CASSLPGTGDEQYF. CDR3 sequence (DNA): TGTGCCAGCAGTCTCCCGGGGACAGGAGACGAGCAGTACTTC.

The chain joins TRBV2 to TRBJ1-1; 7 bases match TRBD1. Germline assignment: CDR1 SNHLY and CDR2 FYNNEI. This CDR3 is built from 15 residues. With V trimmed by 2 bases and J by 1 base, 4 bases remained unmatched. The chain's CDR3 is CASSELQGTNTEAFF. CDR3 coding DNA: TGTGCCAGCAGTGAACTACAGGGGACGAACACTGAAGCTTTCTTT.

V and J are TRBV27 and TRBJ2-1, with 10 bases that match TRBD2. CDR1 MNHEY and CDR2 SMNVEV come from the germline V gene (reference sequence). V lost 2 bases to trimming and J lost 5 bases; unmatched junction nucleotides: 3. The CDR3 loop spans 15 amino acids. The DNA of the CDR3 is TGTGCCAGCAGTTTAGCTAGCGGGAGTGACAATGAGCAGTTCTTC. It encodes CASSLASGSDNEQFF.

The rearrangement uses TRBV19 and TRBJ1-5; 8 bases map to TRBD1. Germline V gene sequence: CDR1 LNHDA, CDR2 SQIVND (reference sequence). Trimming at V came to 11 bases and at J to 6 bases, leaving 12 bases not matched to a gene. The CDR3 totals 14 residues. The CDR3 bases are TGTGCCTCGGTGCCCCCCAGGGGGCCTCAGCCCCAGCATTTT. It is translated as CASVPPRGPQPQHF. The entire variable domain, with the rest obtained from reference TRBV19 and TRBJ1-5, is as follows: DGGITQSPKYLFRKEGQNVTLSCEQNLNHDAMYWYRQDPGQGLRLIYYSQIVNDFQKGDIAEGYSVSREKKESFPLTVTSAQKNPTAFYLCASVPPRGPQPQHFGDGTRLSIL.

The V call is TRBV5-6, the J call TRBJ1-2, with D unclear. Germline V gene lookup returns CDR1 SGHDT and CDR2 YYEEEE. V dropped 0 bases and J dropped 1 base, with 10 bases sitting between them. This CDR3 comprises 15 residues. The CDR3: CASSLGATINYGYTF. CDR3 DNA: TGTGCCAGCAGCTTGGGGGCCACGATTAACTATGGCTACACCTTC.

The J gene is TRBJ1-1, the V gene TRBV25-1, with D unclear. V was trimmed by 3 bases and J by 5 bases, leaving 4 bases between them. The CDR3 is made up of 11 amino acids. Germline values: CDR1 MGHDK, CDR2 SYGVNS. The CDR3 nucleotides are TGTGCCAGCAGTGACGGAACTGAAGCTTTCTTT. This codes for CASSDGTEAFF.

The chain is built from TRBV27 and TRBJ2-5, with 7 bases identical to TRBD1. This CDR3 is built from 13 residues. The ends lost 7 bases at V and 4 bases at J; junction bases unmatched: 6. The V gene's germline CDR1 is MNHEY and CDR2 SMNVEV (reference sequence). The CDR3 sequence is CASTDRLLETQYF. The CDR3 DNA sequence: TGTGCCAGCACGGACAGGTTGTTAGAGACCCAGTACTTC.

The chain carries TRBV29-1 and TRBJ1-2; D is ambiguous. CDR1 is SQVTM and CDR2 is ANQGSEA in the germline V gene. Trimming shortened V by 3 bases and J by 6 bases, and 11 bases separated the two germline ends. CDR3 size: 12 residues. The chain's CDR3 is CSVEGRKDGYTF. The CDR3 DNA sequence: TGCAGCGTTGAGGGCCGGAAGGATGGCTACACCTTC.

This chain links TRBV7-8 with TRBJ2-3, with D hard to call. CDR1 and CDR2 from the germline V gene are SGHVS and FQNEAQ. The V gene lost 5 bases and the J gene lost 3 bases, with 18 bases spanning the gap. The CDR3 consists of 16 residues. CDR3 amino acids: CASSRRRVMGTDTQYF. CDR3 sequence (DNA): TGTGCCAGCAGCAGAAGAAGAGTTATGGGGACAGATACGCAGTATTTT.

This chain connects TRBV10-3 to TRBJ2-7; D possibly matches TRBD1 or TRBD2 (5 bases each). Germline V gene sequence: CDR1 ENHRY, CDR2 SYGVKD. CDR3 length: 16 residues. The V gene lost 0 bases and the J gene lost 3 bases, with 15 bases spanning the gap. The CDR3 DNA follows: TGTGCCATCAGTGAGTCGATGTCCCAGGGAGTCTACGAGCAGTACTTC. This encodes CAISESMSQGVYEQYF.

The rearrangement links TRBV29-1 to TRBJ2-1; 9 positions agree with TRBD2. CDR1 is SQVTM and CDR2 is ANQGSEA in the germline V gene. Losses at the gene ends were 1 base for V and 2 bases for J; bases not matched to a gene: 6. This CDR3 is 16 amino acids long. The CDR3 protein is CSVEGLAENAYNEQFF. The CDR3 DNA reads TGCAGCGTTGAAGGACTAGCGGAAAACGCCTACAATGAGCAGTTCTTC.

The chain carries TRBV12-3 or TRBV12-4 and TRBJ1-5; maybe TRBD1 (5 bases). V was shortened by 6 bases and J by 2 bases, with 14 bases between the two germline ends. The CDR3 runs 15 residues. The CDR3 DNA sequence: TGTGCCAGCAGCTCGGGGGGACGTGGCAATCAGCCCCAGCATTTT. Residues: CASSSGGRGNQPQHF.